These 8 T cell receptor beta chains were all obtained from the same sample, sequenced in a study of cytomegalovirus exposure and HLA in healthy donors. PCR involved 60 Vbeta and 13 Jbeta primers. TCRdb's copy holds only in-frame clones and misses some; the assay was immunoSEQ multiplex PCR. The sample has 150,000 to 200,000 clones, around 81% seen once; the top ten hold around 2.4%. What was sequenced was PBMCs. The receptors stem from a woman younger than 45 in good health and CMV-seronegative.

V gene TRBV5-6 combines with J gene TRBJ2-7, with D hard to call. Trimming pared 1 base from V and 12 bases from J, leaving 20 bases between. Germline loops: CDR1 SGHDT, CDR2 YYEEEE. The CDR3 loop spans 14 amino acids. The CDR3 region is CASSLHSPYLNPYF. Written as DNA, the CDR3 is TGTGCCAGCAGCTTGCACAGTCCCTATCTTAATCCGTACTTC.

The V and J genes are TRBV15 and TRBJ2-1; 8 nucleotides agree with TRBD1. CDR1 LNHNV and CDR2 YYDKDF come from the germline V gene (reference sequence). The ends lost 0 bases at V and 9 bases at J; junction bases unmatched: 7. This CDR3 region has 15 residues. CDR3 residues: CATSRDRDRFGEQFF. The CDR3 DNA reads TGTGCCACCAGCAGAGACCGGGACAGGTTTGGTGAGCAGTTCTTC.

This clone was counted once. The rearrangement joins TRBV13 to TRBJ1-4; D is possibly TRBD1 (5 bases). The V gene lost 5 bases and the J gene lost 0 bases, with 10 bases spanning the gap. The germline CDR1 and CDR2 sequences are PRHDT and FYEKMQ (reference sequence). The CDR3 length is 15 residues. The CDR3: CASSLQGATNEKLFF. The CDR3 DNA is TGTGCCAGCAGCCTGCAGGGTGCAACTAATGAAAAACTGTTTTTT.

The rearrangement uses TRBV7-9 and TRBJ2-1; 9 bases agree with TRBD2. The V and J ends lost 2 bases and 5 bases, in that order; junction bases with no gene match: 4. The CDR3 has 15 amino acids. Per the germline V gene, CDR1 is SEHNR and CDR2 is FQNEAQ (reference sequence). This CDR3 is CASSLKGTSNNEQFF. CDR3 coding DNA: TGTGCCAGCAGCTTAAAGGGGACTAGCAACAATGAGCAGTTCTTC. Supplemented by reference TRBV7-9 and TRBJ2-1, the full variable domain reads DTGVSQNPRHKITKRGQNVTFRCDPISEHNRLYWYRQTLGQGPEFLTYFQNEAQLEKSRLLSDRFSAERPKGSFSTLEIQRTEQGDSAMYLCASSLKGTSNNEQFFGPGTRLTVL.

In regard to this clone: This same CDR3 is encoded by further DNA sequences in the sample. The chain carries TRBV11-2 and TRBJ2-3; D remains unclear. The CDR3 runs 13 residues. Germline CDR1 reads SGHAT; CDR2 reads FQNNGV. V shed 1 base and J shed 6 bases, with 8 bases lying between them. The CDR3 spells CASSLALFDTQYF. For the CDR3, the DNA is TGTGCCAGCAGCTTAGCCCTGTTTGATACGCAGTATTTT. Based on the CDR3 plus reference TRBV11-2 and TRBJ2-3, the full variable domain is EAGVAQSPRYKIIEKRQSVAFWCNPISGHATLYWYQQILGQGPKLLIQFQNNGVVDDSQLPKDRFSAERLKGVDSTLKIQPAKLEDSAVYLCASSLALFDTQYFGPGTRLTVL.

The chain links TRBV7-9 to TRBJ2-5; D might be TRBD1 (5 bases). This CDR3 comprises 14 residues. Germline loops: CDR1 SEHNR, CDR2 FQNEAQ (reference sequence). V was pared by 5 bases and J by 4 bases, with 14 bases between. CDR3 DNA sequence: TGTGCCAGCAGCCCAAAGGGGTATGGAGAGACCCAGTACTTC. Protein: CASSPKGYGETQYF.

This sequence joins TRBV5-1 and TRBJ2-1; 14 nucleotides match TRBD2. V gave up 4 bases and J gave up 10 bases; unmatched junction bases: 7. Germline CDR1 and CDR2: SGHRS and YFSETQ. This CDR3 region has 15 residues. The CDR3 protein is CASSPQTSGGAEQFF. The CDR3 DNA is TGCGCCAGCAGCCCTCAGACTAGCGGGGGGGCCGAGCAGTTCTTC.

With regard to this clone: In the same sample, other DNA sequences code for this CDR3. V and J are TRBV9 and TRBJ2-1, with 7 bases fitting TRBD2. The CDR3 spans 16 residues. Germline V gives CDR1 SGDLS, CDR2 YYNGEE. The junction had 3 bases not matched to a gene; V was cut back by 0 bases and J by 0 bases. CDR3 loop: CASSVGGGGSYNEQFF. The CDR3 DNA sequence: TGTGCCAGCAGCGTAGGGGGCGGGGGCTCCTACAATGAGCAGTTCTTC.